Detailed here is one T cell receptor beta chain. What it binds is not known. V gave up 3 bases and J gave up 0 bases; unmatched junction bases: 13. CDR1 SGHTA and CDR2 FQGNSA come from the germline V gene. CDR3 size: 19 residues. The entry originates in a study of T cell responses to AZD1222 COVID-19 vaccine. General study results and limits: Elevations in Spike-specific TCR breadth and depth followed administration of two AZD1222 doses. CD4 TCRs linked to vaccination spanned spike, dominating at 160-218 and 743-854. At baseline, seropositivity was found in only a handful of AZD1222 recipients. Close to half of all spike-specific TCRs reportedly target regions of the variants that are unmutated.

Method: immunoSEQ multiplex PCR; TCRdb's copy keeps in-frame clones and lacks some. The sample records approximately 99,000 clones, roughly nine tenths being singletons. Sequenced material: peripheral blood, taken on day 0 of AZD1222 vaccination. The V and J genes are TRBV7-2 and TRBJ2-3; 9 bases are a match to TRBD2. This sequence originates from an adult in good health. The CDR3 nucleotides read TGTGCCAGCAGCTTTTGGCTAGCGGGAAGTGGGACTAGCACAGATACGCAGTATTTT. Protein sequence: CASSFWLAGSGTSTDTQYF.